A single sample is the source of the 19 T cell receptor beta chains below, sequenced in a study of Ad26.COV2.S vaccination and SARS-CoV-2 variants. Treatment reported: roughly 20 received Ad26.COV2.S at low or high dose, single or two shots; about 5 received placebo; per-sample allocation not given. Sampling happened 63 days after the first vaccine or placebo injection. TCRdb's table, derived via immunoSEQ multiplex PCR, lists solely in-frame clones and lacks some. Of fewer than 900,000 clones listed, 89% are singletons. The material was peripheral blood, obtained in a trial of Ad26.COV2.S vaccine versus placebo. These receptors were taken from a person aged 18-60 years who received the Ad26.COV2.S COVID-19 vaccine or a placebo.

The gene calls are TRBV5-1 and TRBJ2-5; 7 positions agree with TRBD1. Germline V gene sequence: CDR1 SGHRS, CDR2 YFSETQ. This CDR3 is built from 14 residues. The trim removed 0 bases at V and 5 bases at J, leaving 4 bases unmatched. The CDR3 nucleotides read TGCGCCAGCAGCTTGGTGGGACAGAGTGAGACCCAGTACTTC. Translated, it gives CASSLVGQSETQYF. Full variable domain (remainder filled in from reference TRBV5-1 and TRBJ2-5): KAGVTQTPRYLIKTRGQQVTLSCSPISGHRSVSWYQQTPGQGLQFLFEYFSETQRNKGNFPGRFSGRQFSNSRSEMNVSTLELGDSALYLCASSLVGQSETQYFGPGTRLLVL.

This chain links TRBV6-5 with TRBJ1-1; a weak D match, TRBD1 (6 bases). Trimming took off 0 bases at V and 5 bases at J, with 10 bases between the two ends. Looked up from germline, CDR1 is MNHEY and CDR2 is SVGAGI. The CDR3 length is 14 residues. This chain's CDR3 is CASSYSQGWTEAFF. CDR3 bases: TGTGCCAGCAGTTACTCACAGGGATGGACTGAAGCTTTCTTT.

The rearrangement joins TRBV18 to TRBJ2-7; 8 positions match TRBD2. Per germline, CDR1 KGHSH and CDR2 LQKENI. This CDR3 is 15 amino acids long. The V segment lost 4 bases and the J segment 6 bases; nucleotides outside the gene matches: 11. The chain's CDR3 is CASSLESGSSSEQYF. In nucleotides, the CDR3 is TGTGCCAGCTCACTCGAAAGCGGGAGTAGTAGCGAGCAGTACTTC.

This clone was seen only once. The gene calls are TRBV30 and TRBJ2-5; no clear D. CDR3 length: 12 residues. The V end lost 4 bases, the J end lost 1 base, and 7 bases lay between the germline ends. The germline V gene has CDR1 GTSNPN and CDR2 SVGIG (reference sequence). The CDR3 coding sequence is TGTGCCTGGACGGTATCCCAAGAGACCCAGTACTTC. Amino acids: CAWTVSQETQYF. Complete variable domain (other parts from reference TRBV30 and TRBJ2-5): SQTIHQWPATLVQPVGSPLSLECTVEGTSNPNLYWYRQAAGRGLQLLFYSVGIGQISSEVPQNLSASRPQDRQFILSSKKLLLSDSGFYLCAWTVSQETQYFGPGTRLLVL.

A single count supports this clone. V gene TRBV5-1 combines with J gene TRBJ2-1; D remains ambiguous. Germline loops: CDR1 SGHRS, CDR2 YFSETQ. Trimming took off 0 bases at V and 4 bases at J, with 8 bases between the two ends. This CDR3 has 14 residues. The DNA for the CDR3 is TGCGCCAGCAGCTTGGAGAGTTTGTACAATGAGCAGTTCTTC. This encodes CASSLESLYNEQFF.

The table lists this clone with many counts. The CDR3, as DNA: TGTGCCAGCAGCTTATTAACGGGGACAGGGAGCAAAGAGACCCAGTACTTC. Its translation is CASSLLTGTGSKETQYF. This chain joins TRBV5-8 and TRBJ2-5; 9 bases fit TRBD1. With V trimmed by 2 bases and J by 3 bases, 11 bases remained unmatched. The germline V gene has CDR1 SGHTS and CDR2 YDEGEE. This CDR3 is built from 17 residues. Full variable domain (remainder filled in from reference TRBV5-8 and TRBJ2-5): EAGVTQSPTHLIKTRGQQATLRCSPISGHTSVYWYQQALGLGLQFLLWYDEGEERNRGNFPPRFSGRQFPNYSSELNVNALELEDSALYLCASSLLTGTGSKETQYFGPGTRLLVL.

The chain links TRBV27 to TRBJ1-6, with D tentatively TRBD1 (5 bases). The V and J ends lost 2 bases and 11 bases respectively, with 16 bases between them. This CDR3 region has 15 residues. Germline CDR1 reads MNHEY; CDR2 reads SMNVEV (reference sequence). The CDR3 DNA follows: TGTGCCAGCAGTTTAACGGGACCGCCGGCGGCACCCCTCCACTTT. It yields the protein CASSLTGPPAAPLHF.

J is TRBJ2-3 and V is TRBV3-1 (or the pseudogene TRBV3-2); D remains unclear. CDR3 length: 16 amino acids. Per germline, CDR1 LGHDT and CDR2 YNNKEL (reference sequence). The V and J ends lost 1 base and 0 bases respectively, with 11 bases between them. The CDR3 DNA reads as TGTGCCAGCAGCCAAGCAATGAGAACTAGCACAGATACGCAGTATTTT. Its translation is CASSQAMRTSTDTQYF.

This chain joins TRBV5-3 and TRBJ2-5, with TRBD2 identical over 9 bases. Being an ORF, TRBV5-3 has a function that is uncertain. Unmatched junction bases numbered 5, after V lost 3 bases and J lost 2 bases. CDR3 size: 15 residues. This CDR3 reads CARSYSGSRQETQYF. The DNA for the CDR3 is TGTGCCAGAAGCTATAGCGGGAGTCGGCAAGAGACCCAGTACTTC.

This chain uses TRBV18 with TRBJ1-6; no firm D call. The CDR3 contains 13 residues. Trimming removed 6 bases from V and 9 bases from J, with 12 bases in between. Germline CDR1 and CDR2: KGHSH and LQKENI. The CDR3 sequence is CASSPEAGSPLHF. The CDR3 region has the DNA TGTGCCAGCTCCCCCGAGGCCGGTTCACCCCTCCACTTT.

The chain carries TRBV30 and TRBJ2-7; 8 bases fit TRBD2. V dropped 3 bases and J dropped 0; count of bases not matched to a gene: 4. The germline V gene encodes CDR1 GTSNPN and CDR2 SVGIG (reference sequence). This CDR3 has 14 residues. CDR3 coding DNA: TGTGCCTGGAGCGGCGGGGGGAACTCCTACGAGCAGTACTTC. Its protein is CAWSGGGNSYEQYF.

The chain has TRBV7-6 and TRBJ2-1, with TRBD2 identical over 13 bases. V shed 2 bases, J shed 8 bases, and the junction held 12 bases outside the gene matches. Germline V gene lookup returns CDR1 SGHVS and CDR2 FNYEAQ. The CDR3 is 18 residues long. CDR3 amino acids: CASSLITSGRAPVDEQFF. The CDR3 coding sequence is TGTGCCAGCAGCTTAATCACTAGCGGGAGGGCCCCCGTCGATGAGCAGTTCTTC.

A few counts support this clone. This chain joins TRBV5-8 and TRBJ1-5; D remains ambiguous. V lost 4 bases and J lost 6, with 11 bases in between. The CDR3 sequence is 13 residues long. Germline V gene sequence: CDR1 SGHTS, CDR2 YDEGEE. The CDR3 nucleotides are TGTGCCAGCAGCGTTCAGGAGCTTCAGCCCCAGCATTTT. Residues: CASSVQELQPQHF.

V and J are TRBV5-1 and TRBJ2-5; the D gene is possibly TRBD1 (5 bases). CDR3 size: 12 residues. Germline CDR1 reads SGHRS; CDR2 reads YFSETQ. V lost 6 bases, J lost 5 bases, and 11 bases lay in between. The CDR3 spells CASIGAAETQYF. The CDR3 nucleotides are TGCGCCAGCATAGGGGCTGCGGAGACCCAGTACTTC.

The rearrangement joins TRBV14 to TRBJ1-5; tentatively, D is TRBD1 (5 bases). Germline V gene lookup returns CDR1 SGHDN and CDR2 FVKESK. This CDR3 spans 13 amino acids. V gave up 2 bases and J gave up 7 bases, with 9 bases separating them. The CDR3: CASSQSGGQPQHF. As DNA, the CDR3 is TGTGCCAGCAGCCAATCGGGGGGACAGCCCCAGCATTTT.

V usage is TRBV5-1 and J usage is TRBJ2-3; no definite D call. The V gene lost 5 bases and the J gene lost 2 bases, with 12 bases spanning the gap. Germline values: CDR1 SGHRS, CDR2 YFSETQ. The CDR3 loop spans 14 amino acids. The CDR3: CASRATANTDTQYF. The CDR3 nucleotides are TGCGCCAGCAGAGCGACGGCCAACACAGATACGCAGTATTTT.

The CDR3 coding sequence is TGTGCCAGCAATACGGGCTCCTATAATTCACCCCTCCACTTT. Protein sequence: CASNTGSYNSPLHF. The gene calls are TRBV27 and TRBJ1-6, with D unresolved. V shed 7 bases and J shed 0 bases, with 7 bases lying between them. Germline V CDR1 and CDR2: MNHEY, SMNVEV (reference sequence). The CDR3 totals 14 residues.

The chain is built from TRBV6-5 and TRBJ2-1; D tentatively reads TRBD1 or TRBD2 (5 bases each). Germline values: CDR1 MNHEY, CDR2 SVGAGI. This CDR3 is built from 14 residues. Trimming removed 2 bases from V and 4 bases from J, with 9 bases in between. The CDR3 protein is CASSYGREYNEQFF. CDR3 sequence (DNA): TGTGCCAGCAGTTACGGCAGGGAGTACAATGAGCAGTTCTTC.

The chain has TRBV19 and TRBJ2-2; weak D call: TRBD2 (7 bases). Germline CDR1 LNHDA, CDR2 SQIVND (reference sequence). The CDR3 totals 12 residues. Between the trimmed V and J ends, which lost 10 bases and 6 bases, there was a span of 12 bases. The CDR3 loop is CATKGGAGELFF. The CDR3 DNA follows: TGTGCCACCAAAGGGGGGGCCGGGGAGCTGTTTTTT.